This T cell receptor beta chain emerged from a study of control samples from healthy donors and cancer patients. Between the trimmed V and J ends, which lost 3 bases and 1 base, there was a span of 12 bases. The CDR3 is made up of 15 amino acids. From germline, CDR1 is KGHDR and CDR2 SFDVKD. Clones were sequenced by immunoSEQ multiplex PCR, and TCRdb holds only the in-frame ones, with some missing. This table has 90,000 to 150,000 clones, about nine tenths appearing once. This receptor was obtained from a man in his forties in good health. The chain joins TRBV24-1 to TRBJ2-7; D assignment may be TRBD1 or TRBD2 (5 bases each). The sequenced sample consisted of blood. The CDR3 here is CATSDIRDGSYEQYF. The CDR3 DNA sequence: TGTGCCACCAGTGATATCCGGGACGGTTCCTACGAGCAGTACTTC.